A selection of T cell receptor beta chains follows, all from one sample in a study of T cells after yellow fever vaccination. TCRdb used MiXCR to reprocess the 5' RACE reads, holding one entry per CDR3 protein. The data hold around 300,000 distinct CDR3 sequences, with 13% observed a single time. The sample in question was CD4+ T cells sorted from PBMCs, obtained 45 days after the yellow fever booster vaccination. These receptors were taken from a man aged 25 to 40 who received the YFV17D yellow fever vaccine. Each CDR3 is given with its conserved first and last residue. Fields, in order: CDR3 length, V gene, clone size, D gene, J gene, CDR3 protein, CDR3 DNA. D genes are given only for firm matches. Some rows mark clone size as missing; the rest say once, few, many or name a class of expanded clone.

CDR3 length: 14
V gene: TRBV12-3/TRBV12-4
clone size: .
D gene: .
J gene: TRBJ2-7
CDR3 protein: CASSLAPQDHEQYF
CDR3 DNA: TGTGCCAGCAGTTTAGCTCCACAGGACCACGAGCAGTACTTC

CDR3 length: 15
V gene: TRBV4-3
clone size: .
D gene: TRBD2
J gene: TRBJ2-1
CDR3 protein: CASSPGTRSYNEQFF
CDR3 DNA: TGCGCCAGCAGCCCCGGGACTAGAAGTTACAATGAGCAGTTCTTC

CDR3 length: 13
V gene: TRBV4-2
clone size: few
D gene: .
J gene: TRBJ2-5
CDR3 protein: CASSQLGEETQYF
CDR3 DNA: TGTGCCAGCAGCCAACTGGGGGAAGAGACCCAGTACTTC

CDR3 length: 13
V gene: TRBV7-2
clone size: few
D gene: TRBD1
J gene: TRBJ2-7
CDR3 protein: CASSQGQGTVKYF
CDR3 DNA: TGTGCCAGCAGTCAGGGACAGGGGACTGTGAAGTACTTC

CDR3 length: 16
V gene: TRBV20-1
clone size: few
D gene: .
J gene: TRBJ1-4
CDR3 protein: CSAMNVIAADNEKLFF
CDR3 DNA: TGCAGTGCTATGAACGTAATAGCGGCGGATAATGAAAAACTGTTTTTT

CDR3 length: 13
V gene: TRBV5-1
clone size: few
D gene: .
J gene: TRBJ2-1
CDR3 protein: CASSLISSNEQFF
CDR3 DNA: TGCGCCAGCAGCTTGATTTCTAGCAATGAGCAGTTCTTC

CDR3 length: 14
V gene: TRBV5-6
clone size: many
D gene: .
J gene: TRBJ2-7
CDR3 protein: CASSRTWSSYEQYF
CDR3 DNA: TGTGCCAGCAGCCGGACGTGGAGCTCCTACGAGCAGTACTTC

CDR3 length: 17
V gene: TRBV6-5
clone size: .
D gene: TRBD2
J gene: TRBJ2-3
CDR3 protein: CASSYGASGQSTDTQYF
CDR3 DNA: TGTGCCAGCAGTTACGGGGCTAGCGGGCAGAGCACAGATACGCAGTATTTT

CDR3 length: 13
V gene: TRBV6-1
clone size: .
D gene: .
J gene: TRBJ2-7
CDR3 protein: CASTETVSYEQYF
CDR3 DNA: TGTGCCAGCACTGAGACGGTCTCCTACGAGCAGTACTTC

CDR3 length: 14
V gene: TRBV7-8
clone size: .
D gene: .
J gene: TRBJ2-1
CDR3 protein: CASSFQGLYNEQFF
CDR3 DNA: TGTGCCAGCAGCTTCCAGGGACTCTACAATGAGCAGTTCTTC

CDR3 length: 17
V gene: TRBV27
clone size: .
D gene: TRBD2
J gene: TRBJ2-1
CDR3 protein: CASSLSAAGVSYNEQFF
CDR3 DNA: TGTGCCAGCAGTTTATCAGCGGCGGGAGTATCCTACAATGAGCAGTTCTTC

CDR3 length: 15
V gene: TRBV5-1
clone size: many
D gene: .
J gene: TRBJ2-1
CDR3 protein: CASGLLVGSYNEQFF
CDR3 DNA: TGCGCCAGCGGCCTACTAGTTGGCTCCTACAATGAGCAGTTCTTC

CDR3 length: 18
V gene: TRBV27
clone size: few
D gene: TRBD2
J gene: TRBJ2-1
CDR3 protein: CASSLGTSGRRDYNEQFF
CDR3 DNA: TGTGCCAGCAGTTTGGGGACTAGCGGGAGGAGGGACTACAATGAGCAGTTCTTC

CDR3 length: 14
V gene: TRBV7-2
clone size: .
D gene: .
J gene: TRBJ2-3
CDR3 protein: CASSLVPSRDTQYF
CDR3 DNA: TGTGCCAGCAGCTTAGTTCCCTCCCGGGATACGCAGTATTTT

CDR3 length: 14
V gene: TRBV20-1
clone size: .
D gene: TRBD2
J gene: TRBJ2-1
CDR3 protein: CSARTASGWSEQFF
CDR3 DNA: TGCAGTGCTAGGACGGCTAGCGGGTGGAGTGAGCAGTTCTTC

CDR3 length: 17
V gene: TRBV20-1
clone size: few
D gene: TRBD2
J gene: TRBJ2-1
CDR3 protein: CSARGLAGGGSYNEQFF
CDR3 DNA: TGCAGTGCTAGGGGACTAGCGGGAGGGGGGTCCTACAATGAGCAGTTCTTC

CDR3 length: 11
V gene: TRBV12-3/TRBV12-4
clone size: .
D gene: .
J gene: TRBJ2-7
CDR3 protein: CASSQNREQYF
CDR3 DNA: TGTGCCAGCAGTCAGAACAGGGAGCAGTACTTC

CDR3 length: 13
V gene: TRBV5-1
clone size: .
D gene: .
J gene: TRBJ2-3
CDR3 protein: CASRRESADTQYF
CDR3 DNA: TGCGCCAGCAGACGGGAGTCGGCAGATACGCAGTATTTT

CDR3 length: 14
V gene: TRBV29-1
clone size: many
D gene: .
J gene: TRBJ2-5
CDR3 protein: CSANVGGRGETQYF
CDR3 DNA: TGCAGCGCTAACGTTGGAGGCCGGGGAGAGACCCAGTACTTC

CDR3 length: 12
V gene: TRBV5-1
clone size: many
D gene: .
J gene: TRBJ2-3
CDR3 protein: CASSRYTDTQYF
CDR3 DNA: TGCGCCAGCAGCCGCTATACAGATACGCAGTATTTT

CDR3 length: 14
V gene: TRBV29-1
clone size: few
D gene: .
J gene: TRBJ2-1
CDR3 protein: CSVVPGEWGVEQFF
CDR3 DNA: TGCAGCGTTGTCCCGGGAGAATGGGGAGTTGAGCAGTTCTTC

CDR3 length: 16
V gene: TRBV7-2
clone size: many
D gene: .
J gene: TRBJ2-4
CDR3 protein: CASSSYSMTAKNIQYF
CDR3 DNA: TGTGCCAGCAGCTCCTACTCAATGACAGCCAAAAACATTCAGTACTTC

CDR3 length: 17
V gene: TRBV20-1
clone size: .
D gene: TRBD2
J gene: TRBJ2-1
CDR3 protein: CSSPGLAGEVGYNEQFF
CDR3 DNA: TGCAGCTCCCCGGGACTAGCGGGAGAGGTGGGTTACAATGAGCAGTTCTTC

CDR3 length: 12
V gene: TRBV29-1
clone size: few
D gene: .
J gene: TRBJ2-5
CDR3 protein: CSVATGEETQYF
CDR3 DNA: TGCAGCGTCGCCACGGGCGAGGAGACCCAGTACTTC

CDR3 length: 15
V gene: TRBV5-1
clone size: few
D gene: .
J gene: TRBJ2-2
CDR3 protein: CASSWGPRGTGELFF
CDR3 DNA: TGCGCCAGCAGCTGGGGTCCGAGGGGGACCGGGGAGCTGTTTTTT

CDR3 length: 14
V gene: TRBV5-1
clone size: few
D gene: .
J gene: TRBJ1-3
CDR3 protein: CASRVSDRPNTIYF
CDR3 DNA: TGCGCCAGCCGTGTCTCAGATCGGCCAAACACCATATATTTT

CDR3 length: 11
V gene: TRBV12-5
clone size: .
D gene: .
J gene: TRBJ2-7
CDR3 protein: CAKVSSYEQYF
CDR3 DNA: TGTGCCAAAGTTAGCTCCTACGAGCAGTACTTC

CDR3 length: 14
V gene: TRBV5-6
clone size: many
D gene: TRBD1
J gene: TRBJ2-4
CDR3 protein: CASSLGTGRDIQYF
CDR3 DNA: TGTGCCAGCAGCTTGGGGACAGGCAGAGACATTCAGTACTTC

CDR3 length: 16
V gene: TRBV11-2
clone size: .
D gene: TRBD2
J gene: TRBJ2-5
CDR3 protein: CASSQNPLAGAETQYF
CDR3 DNA: TGTGCCAGCAGCCAAAACCCCCTAGCGGGAGCAGAGACCCAGTACTTC

CDR3 length: 14
V gene: TRBV2
clone size: .
D gene: TRBD2
J gene: TRBJ2-7
CDR3 protein: CASLLAGVYYEQYF
CDR3 DNA: TGTGCCAGCCTGCTAGCGGGAGTCTACTACGAGCAGTACTTC

CDR3 length: 13
V gene: TRBV3-1
clone size: .
D gene: .
J gene: TRBJ2-3
CDR3 protein: CACSLRGTDTQYF
CDR3 DNA: TGTGCCTGCAGCCTGAGGGGCACAGATACGCAGTATTTT

CDR3 length: 12
V gene: TRBV28
clone size: many
D gene: .
J gene: TRBJ2-5
CDR3 protein: CASSFRQETQYF
CDR3 DNA: TGTGCCAGCAGTTTCAGACAAGAGACCCAGTACTTC

CDR3 length: 13
V gene: TRBV15
clone size: .
D gene: TRBD1
J gene: TRBJ2-5
CDR3 protein: CATGPDRVKTQYF
CDR3 DNA: TGTGCCACCGGCCCAGACAGGGTGAAGACCCAGTACTTC

CDR3 length: 13
V gene: TRBV2
clone size: .
D gene: .
J gene: TRBJ2-1
CDR3 protein: CASSSRLGNEQFF
CDR3 DNA: TGTGCCAGCAGTTCCAGGTTAGGCAATGAGCAGTTCTTC

CDR3 length: 14
V gene: TRBV5-6
clone size: .
D gene: TRBD1
J gene: TRBJ2-7
CDR3 protein: CASSRVGRGNEQYF
CDR3 DNA: TGTGCCAGCAGCCGGGTGGGCAGGGGGAACGAGCAGTACTTC

CDR3 length: 15
V gene: TRBV12-3/TRBV12-4
clone size: few
D gene: TRBD2
J gene: TRBJ2-1
CDR3 protein: CASSQTSGGFGEQFF
CDR3 DNA: TGTGCCAGCAGCCAGACTAGCGGGGGATTCGGGGAGCAGTTCTTC

CDR3 length: 15
V gene: TRBV25-1
clone size: .
D gene: TRBD1
J gene: TRBJ1-4
CDR3 protein: CASSRQGAKSEKLFF
CDR3 DNA: TGTGCCAGCAGTAGACAGGGGGCGAAAAGTGAAAAACTGTTTTTT

CDR3 length: 16
V gene: TRBV5-1
clone size: few
D gene: TRBD2
J gene: TRBJ2-1
CDR3 protein: CASSLGLAGAHNEQFF
CDR3 DNA: TGCGCCAGCAGCTTAGGACTAGCGGGAGCCCACAATGAGCAGTTCTTC

CDR3 length: 13
V gene: TRBV5-1
clone size: many
D gene: TRBD2
J gene: TRBJ2-5
CDR3 protein: CASSRGLAETQYF
CDR3 DNA: TGCGCCAGCAGCCGGGGACTAGCGGAGACCCAGTACTTC

CDR3 length: 13
V gene: TRBV10-3
clone size: .
D gene: .
J gene: TRBJ2-1
CDR3 protein: CAIHGAWDNEQFF
CDR3 DNA: TGTGCCATCCACGGGGCCTGGGACAATGAGCAGTTCTTC

CDR3 length: 15
V gene: TRBV3-1
clone size: .
D gene: .
J gene: TRBJ1-2
CDR3 protein: CASSQGGGRNYGYTF
CDR3 DNA: TGTGCCAGCAGCCAAGGCGGCGGCCGCAACTATGGCTACACCTTC

CDR3 length: 15
V gene: TRBV5-1
clone size: .
D gene: .
J gene: TRBJ2-3
CDR3 protein: CASSLGPKDTDTQYF
CDR3 DNA: TGCGCCAGCAGCTTGGGCCCCAAAGACACAGATACGCAGTATTTT

CDR3 length: 14
V gene: TRBV12-3/TRBV12-4
clone size: few
D gene: TRBD2
J gene: TRBJ2-3
CDR3 protein: CASSKREGADTQYF
CDR3 DNA: TGTGCCAGCAGCAAGCGGGAGGGGGCAGATACGCAGTATTTT

CDR3 length: 15
V gene: TRBV6-5
clone size: few
D gene: .
J gene: TRBJ2-7
CDR3 protein: CASSYRAGRNQGQYF
CDR3 DNA: TGTGCCAGCAGTTACAGGGCAGGGCGAAACCAGGGGCAGTACTTC

CDR3 length: 18
V gene: TRBV20-1
clone size: few
D gene: TRBD2
J gene: TRBJ2-2
CDR3 protein: CSARVPSGRAYGAGELFF
CDR3 DNA: TGCAGTGCTAGAGTCCCTAGCGGGAGAGCGTATGGAGCCGGGGAGCTGTTTTTT

CDR3 length: 16
V gene: TRBV20-1
clone size: .
D gene: TRBD1
J gene: TRBJ1-2
CDR3 protein: CSARGQGWQANYGYTF
CDR3 DNA: TGCAGTGCTAGAGGACAGGGTTGGCAGGCTAACTATGGCTACACCTTC

CDR3 length: 15
V gene: TRBV7-2
clone size: .
D gene: .
J gene: TRBJ2-7
CDR3 protein: CASSLRSGTLSEQYF
CDR3 DNA: TGTGCCAGCAGCTTACGGTCAGGTACTCTGTCCGAGCAGTACTTC

CDR3 length: 15
V gene: TRBV7-3
clone size: .
D gene: .
J gene: TRBJ2-6
CDR3 protein: CASSPSPGGANVLTF
CDR3 DNA: TGTGCCAGCAGCCCCTCCCCAGGTGGGGCCAACGTCCTGACTTTC